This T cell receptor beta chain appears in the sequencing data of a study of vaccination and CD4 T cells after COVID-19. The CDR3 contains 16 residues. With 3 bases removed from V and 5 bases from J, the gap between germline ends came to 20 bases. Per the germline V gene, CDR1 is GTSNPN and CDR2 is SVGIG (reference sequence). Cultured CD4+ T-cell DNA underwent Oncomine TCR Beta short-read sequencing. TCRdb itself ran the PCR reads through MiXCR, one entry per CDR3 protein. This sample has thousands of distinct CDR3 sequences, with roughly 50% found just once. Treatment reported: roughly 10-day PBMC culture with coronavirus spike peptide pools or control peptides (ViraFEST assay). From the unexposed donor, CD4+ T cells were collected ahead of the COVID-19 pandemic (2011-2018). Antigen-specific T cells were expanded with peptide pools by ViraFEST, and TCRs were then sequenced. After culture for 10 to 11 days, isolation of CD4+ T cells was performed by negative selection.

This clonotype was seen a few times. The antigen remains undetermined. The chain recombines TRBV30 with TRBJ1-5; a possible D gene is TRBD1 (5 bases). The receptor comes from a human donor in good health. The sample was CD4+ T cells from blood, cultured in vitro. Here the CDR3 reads CAWSLAGSWGHQPQHF. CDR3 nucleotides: TGTGCCTGGAGCTTAGCAGGGTCCTGGGGACATCAGCCCCAGCATTTT. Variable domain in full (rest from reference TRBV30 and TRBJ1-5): SQTIHQWPATLVQPVGSPLSLECTVEGTSNPNLYWYRQAAGRGLQLLFYSVGIGQISSEVPQNLSASRPQDRQFILSSKKLLLSDSGFYLCAWSLAGSWGHQPQHFGDGTRLSIL.